This T cell receptor beta chain comes out of a study of post-analysis software for immune sequencing data. Broader study findings: For normalized Chao1 diversity, multiple sclerosis patients scored significantly lower than controls did. About five TRBV segments occurring more often in patients than controls included TRBV5-6, TRBV5-1 and TRBV20-1. Strong same-batch co-clustering of samples appeared with F measure clustering.

The authors incorporated unique molecular identifiers into the TCR beta cDNA libraries. There were roughly 0.9 to 10 million T cells, and about 500,000 cDNA molecules came from them. TCRdb re-called the PCR reads with MiXCR, one entry per CDR3 protein. The table lists approximately 660,000 distinct CDR3 sequences, 55% to 60% of them singletons. Deletions cut 3 bases from V and 4 bases from J, with 13 bases between. The CDR3 sequence is 15 residues long. Germline loops: CDR1 MNHEY, CDR2 SMNVEV (reference sequence). Note on this clonotype: Its antigen is unidentified.

This TCR derives from a girl aged 2 to 9 with multiple sclerosis. The sample consisted of blood. The rearrangement uses TRBV27 and TRBJ2-1, with D tentatively TRBD2 (6 bases). The CDR3 region has the DNA TGTGCCAGCAGTTTCAGTCTAGGGACTTACAATGAGCAGTTCTTC. This codes for CASSFSLGTYNEQFF.